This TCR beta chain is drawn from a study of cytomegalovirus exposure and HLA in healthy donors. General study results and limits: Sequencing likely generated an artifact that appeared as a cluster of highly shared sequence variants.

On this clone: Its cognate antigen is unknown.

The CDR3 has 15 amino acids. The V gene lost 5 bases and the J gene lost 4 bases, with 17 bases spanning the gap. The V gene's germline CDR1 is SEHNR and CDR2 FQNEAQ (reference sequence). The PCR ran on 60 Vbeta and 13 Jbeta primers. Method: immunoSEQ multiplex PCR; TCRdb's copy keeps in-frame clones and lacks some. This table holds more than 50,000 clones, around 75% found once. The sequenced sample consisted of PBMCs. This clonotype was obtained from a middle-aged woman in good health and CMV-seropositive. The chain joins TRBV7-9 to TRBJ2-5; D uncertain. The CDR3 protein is CASSPQPAAGETQYF. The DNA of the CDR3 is TGTGCCAGCAGCCCTCAACCTGCGGCTGGAGAGACCCAGTACTTC.